This T cell receptor (beta chain) originates from a study of regulatory T cells in long-lasting Graves disease. Regarding this clonotype: What it binds is unknown.

Arm-PCR of CDR3 regions and iRepertoire HTBI primers were the basis on which TCR beta libraries were built. The authors' processing: The study identified about 60 TRBV and some 15 TRBJ segments across samples. TCRdb re-called the multiplex PCR reads through MiXCR, storing one row per CDR3 protein. Here the V and J calls rest on TCRdb's processing, not on the authors' analysis. Among hundreds of thousands of distinct CDR3 sequences listed, about 16% were seen once. The junction had 11 bases not matched to a gene; V was cut back by 5 bases and J by 5 bases. Germline V gene sequence: CDR1 GTSNPN, CDR2 SVGIG (reference sequence). The CDR3 has 14 amino acids. Regarding time point: newly diagnosed GD, antithyroid drugs for less than 3 months. PBMCs provided the RNA from which the TCR library was made. Study-wide results and limits: The TCR repertoire of persistent Graves' patients was less diverse than that of newly diagnosed ones.

These data were also reused for a study on T cells in Graves' hyperthyroidism and ophthalmopathy. That publication notes: Patients were aged 18 to 65, had disease duration under 2 months, and had newly diagnosed hyperthyroidism. First-round RT-PCR of the TCR CDR3 relied on the HTBI primer set.

Specimen: peripheral blood mononuclear cells (PBMCs), collected at new diagnosis, from a patient treated with antithyroid drugs. This chain joins TRBV30 and TRBJ2-5, with 7 bases that match TRBD1. This receptor was identified in a woman aged 35-65 years with Graves disease. For the CDR3, the DNA is TGTGCCTGGGGCAACAGGGGTTCTGGGGAGACCCAGTACTTC. It yields the protein CAWGNRGSGETQYF.